Below, one T cell receptor (beta chain) is given with its context. Its antigen is undetermined. The time point: persistent/refractory GD, antithyroid drugs over 5 years with positive TRAb. TCR sequences were obtained from RNA taken from PBMCs. With EDTA tubes as the receptacles, around 10 milliliters of peripheral blood were drawn. This sample is part of a study of regulatory T cells in long-lasting Graves disease. To make TCR beta libraries, researchers used iRepertoire HTBI primers and Arm-PCR of CDR3 regions. TCRdb recomputed calls from the multiplex PCR reads with MiXCR, one row per CDR3 protein. The sample holds 500,000 to 800,000 distinct CDR3 sequences; approximately 31% are singletons and the top ten take 42%. Whole-study findings and limits: Under persistent disease, TRBV28, TRBJ1-2 and TRBJ2-5 were used preferentially. Sample size, which was small, may have reduced accuracy.

The V and J ends lost 3 bases and 5 bases respectively, with 7 bases between them. This CDR3 region has 12 residues. Germline V gene sequence: CDR1 DFQATT, CDR2 SNEGSKA (reference sequence). The input for sequencing was peripheral blood mononuclear cells (PBMCs), taken when the disease was refractory, from a patient treated with antithyroid drugs. V usage is TRBV20-1 and J usage is TRBJ1-4; D is undetermined. This sequence was found in a female donor with Graves disease. This CDR3 is CSARGWNEKLFF. For the CDR3, the DNA is TGCAGTGCTAGGGGATGGAATGAAAAACTGTTTTTT.